Each of the 19 T cell receptor beta chains below was sequenced from the same sample in a study of Graves' ophthalmopathy and Graves' hyperthyroidism. CDR3 regions of TCR beta were amplified from RNA transcripts. Second-round multiplex PCR came after first-round RT-PCR with HTBI primers. Using its own MiXCR run on the multiplex PCR reads, TCRdb lists one record per CDR3 protein. The sample contains 620,000 or so distinct CDR3 sequences, 22% of which appear only once. Sequenced material: peripheral blood. The receptors stem from a woman aged 18-29 years with stable Graves' hyperthyroidism. Some clones in this sample may be carry-over from other donors' samples.

This clonotype has only a few counts. The chain joins TRBV6-2 or TRBV6-3 to TRBJ1-5, with D maybe TRBD1 (6 bases). CDR1 and CDR2 from the germline V gene are MNHEY and SVGEGT. CDR3 size: 16 residues. V gave up 6 bases and J gave up 0 bases, with 15 bases separating them. The CDR3 protein is CASRDLGQRSNQPQHF. The CDR3 DNA sequence: TGTGCCAGCAGAGACCTCGGACAGCGTAGCAATCAGCCCCAGCATTTT.

A word on this clonotype: A much larger clone is a single base away; this may be a read error. V usage is TRBV20-1 and J usage is TRBJ1-5, with D perhaps matching TRBD1 (6 bases). Germline CDR1 DFQATT, CDR2 SNEGSKA (reference sequence). The CDR3 runs 14 residues. V shed 1 base and J shed 3 bases, with 10 bases lying between them. The CDR3 bases are TGCAGTGCTAGAGTGGGGGCTGTCAATCAGCCCCAGCATTTT. Residues: CSARVGAVNQPQHF.

This clonotype occurred many times. This chain uses TRBV6-2 or TRBV6-3 with TRBJ2-5; D call uncertain. The CDR3 loop spans 14 amino acids. CDR1 is MNHEY, CDR2 SVGEGT, per germline. V lost 6 bases to trimming and J lost 5 bases, with 16 bases between them. The CDR3 bases are TGTGCCAGCAGCCCCTTTTCCCCCGGGGAGACCCAGTACTTC. Its translation: CASSPFSPGETQYF.

The chain employs TRBV6-5 and TRBJ2-7; D gene ambiguous. Between the trimmed V and J ends, which lost 3 bases and 0 bases, there was a span of 9 bases. The CDR3 runs 14 residues. Germline-derived CDR1 and CDR2 are MNHEY and SVGAGI. CDR3 bases: TGTGCCAGCAGTTATCGTCAGGCCTCCTACGAGCAGTACTTC. Its protein is CASSYRQASYEQYF.

This clonotype was observed many times. V and J are TRBV19 and TRBJ1-2; unclear D gene. CDR3 size: 13 residues. Germline CDR1 reads LNHDA; CDR2 reads SQIVND (reference sequence). V was trimmed by 3 bases and J by 4 bases, leaving 9 bases between them. DNA for the CDR3: TGTGCCAGTAGTATCTCAACCCTCTATGGCTACACCTTC. Translating gives CASSISTLYGYTF.

This clonotype was observed many times. This chain links TRBV30 with TRBJ1-2; TRBD1 aligns across 7 bases. CDR3 length equals 17 residues. Germline CDR1 reads GTSNPN; CDR2 reads SVGIG (reference sequence). V lost 5 bases to trimming and J lost 7 bases; unmatched junction nucleotides: 22. CDR3 amino acids: CAWAAAGVDRVVGGYTF. The CDR3 DNA follows: TGTGCCTGGGCGGCCGCGGGGGTCGACAGGGTAGTCGGTGGCTACACCTTC. Looking up the rest from reference TRBV30 and TRBJ1-2 gives the full variable domain: SQTIHQWPATLVQPVGSPLSLECTVEGTSNPNLYWYRQAAGRGLQLLFYSVGIGQISSEVPQNLSASRPQDRQFILSSKKLLLSDSGFYLCAWAAAGVDRVVGGYTFGSGTRLTVV.

This clonotype has a count of ten or more. The rearrangement links TRBV6-5 to TRBJ1-5, with D maybe TRBD1 (5 bases). Germline V gives CDR1 MNHEY, CDR2 SVGAGI. This CDR3 contains 14 residues. Trimming removed 4 bases from V and 9 bases from J, with 16 bases in between. CDR3 sequence (DNA): TGTGCCAGCAGTTCGCCCGGGACCGGTTCGCCCCAGCATTTT. It specifies CASSSPGTGSPQHF.

This clonotype was observed at least ten times. The V gene is TRBV12-3 or TRBV12-4, the J gene TRBJ1-1, with 7 bases aligning to TRBD1. This CDR3 comprises 15 residues. Trimming cost V 6 bases and J 5 bases; bases outside gene matches: 12. The CDR3 here is CASSPGGRGLTEAFF. The CDR3 DNA follows: TGTGCCAGCAGCCCGGGTGGCAGGGGGTTGACTGAAGCTTTCTTT.

This clonotype was detected only a few times. V usage is TRBV4-1 and J usage is TRBJ1-1; D not certain. With 4 bases removed from V and 0 bases from J, the gap between germline ends came to 12 bases. Germline V lookup: CDR1 MGHRA, CDR2 YSYEKL. CDR3 length equals 15 residues. The CDR3 region has the DNA TGCGCCAGCAGCCTAGCCAGGACCCTGAACACTGAAGCTTTCTTT. As protein: CASSLARTLNTEAFF.

In this sample, this clonotype turned up many times. The chain carries TRBV20-1 and TRBJ1-1, with D possibly TRBD1 on 5 matching bases. CDR1 DFQATT and CDR2 SNEGSKA come from the germline V gene (reference sequence). This CDR3 contains 15 residues. Trimming removed 2 bases from V and 1 base from J, with 14 bases in between. The DNA for the CDR3 is TGCAGTGCTAGATGGCAGGGTACGGAGAACACTGAAGCTTTCTTT. Its translation: CSARWQGTENTEAFF.

The chain couples TRBV5-1 to TRBJ1-1, with 7 bases that match TRBD1. Trimming took 4 bases from V and 5 from J; bases not matched to a gene: 14. The CDR3 is made up of 16 amino acids. Germline CDR1 SGHRS, CDR2 YFSETQ. The CDR3 nucleotides read TGCGCCAGCAGCGACGGGACAGCTCTAATCTCGACTGAAGCTTTCTTT. Protein product: CASSDGTALISTEAFF. Complete variable domain (other parts from reference TRBV5-1 and TRBJ1-1): KAGVTQTPRYLIKTRGQQVTLSCSPISGHRSVSWYQQTPGQGLQFLFEYFSETQRNKGNFPGRFSGRQFSNSRSEMNVSTLELGDSALYLCASSDGTALISTEAFFGQGTRLTVV.

Ten or more counts support this clonotype. This sequence joins TRBV6-1 and TRBJ1-5; tentatively, D is TRBD1 (6 bases). Germline values: CDR1 MNHNS, CDR2 SASEGT. There are 15 residues in the CDR3. V lost 3 bases and J 1 base, leaving 10 bases between the germline ends. CDR3: CASSDFTGSNQPQHF. The CDR3 DNA reads TGTGCCAGCAGTGATTTTACAGGGAGCAATCAGCCCCAGCATTTT.

This clonotype has only a few counts. The chain's CDR3 is CASSPGGQGRYEQYF. In DNA, the CDR3 is TGTGCCAGCAGCCCCGGGGGGCAGGGCCGCTACGAGCAGTACTTC. The V call is TRBV12-3 or TRBV12-4, the J call TRBJ2-7; possibly TRBD2 for D (7 bases). The CDR3 spans 15 residues. V was clipped by 6 bases and J by 3 bases, with 18 bases between them.

V is TRBV12-5 and J is TRBJ2-4, with no clear D. The DNA end is a closer match to TRBJ1-2, so the J assignment may be wrong. Germline-derived CDR1 and CDR2 are LGHNT and FRNRAP. This CDR3 has 16 amino acids. The CDR3 DNA reads TGTGCTAGTGGTCTAGTCGTTGACGGTACTAACTATGGCTACACCTTC. Residues: CASGLVVDGTNYGYTF.

This clonotype was observed a few times. This could be a read error, since a much larger clone is one nucleotide away. The V call is TRBV12-3 or TRBV12-4, the J call TRBJ2-4; TRBD1 matches at 9 bases. The CDR3 contains 15 residues. This chain's CDR3 is CASSLGQGWSYIKYF. As DNA, the CDR3 is TGTGCCAGCAGTTTGGGACAGGGTTGGTCATACATTAAGTACTTC.

The table lists this clonotype with a few counts. The chain recombines TRBV24-1 with TRBJ1-5; TRBD1 might be the D (6 bases). Germline values: CDR1 KGHDR, CDR2 SFDVKD. The CDR3 sequence is 15 residues long. V gave up 4 bases and J gave up 1 base, with 10 bases separating them. The CDR3 coding sequence is TGTGCCACCAGTGAGGGGACATCGAGCAATCAGCCCCAGCATTTT. Residues: CATSEGTSSNQPQHF.

This clonotype turned up a few times. The chain links TRBV4-1 to TRBJ2-2, with unresolved D. Germline loops: CDR1 MGHRA, CDR2 YSYEKL. Between the trimmed V and J ends, which lost 2 bases and 4 bases, there was a span of 14 bases. The CDR3 is 16 residues long. CDR3 residues: CASSQTRTPFTGELFF. The CDR3 coding sequence is TGCGCCAGCAGCCAAACCCGAACCCCGTTCACCGGGGAGCTGTTTTTT.

This clonotype was detected many times. This chain connects TRBV15 to TRBJ1-6; TRBD1 aligns across 7 bases. From germline, CDR1 is LNHNV and CDR2 YYDKDF (reference sequence). The CDR3 sequence is 16 residues long. With V trimmed by 0 bases and J by 11 bases, 10 bases remained unmatched. This chain's CDR3 is CATSRDWKQGWTPLHF. For the CDR3, the DNA is TGTGCCACCAGCAGAGATTGGAAACAGGGGTGGACACCCCTCCACTTT.

The sample holds many counts of this clonotype. The J gene is TRBJ2-5, the V gene TRBV30; D is possibly TRBD1 (6 bases). V lost 5 bases to trimming and J lost 1 base, with 14 bases between them. The CDR3 runs to 14 residues. CDR1 and CDR2 (germline): GTSNPN, SVGIG (reference sequence). CDR3 bases: TGTGCCTGGGGGAATACAGGGTCCCAAGAGACCCAGTACTTC. Translation gives CAWGNTGSQETQYF.